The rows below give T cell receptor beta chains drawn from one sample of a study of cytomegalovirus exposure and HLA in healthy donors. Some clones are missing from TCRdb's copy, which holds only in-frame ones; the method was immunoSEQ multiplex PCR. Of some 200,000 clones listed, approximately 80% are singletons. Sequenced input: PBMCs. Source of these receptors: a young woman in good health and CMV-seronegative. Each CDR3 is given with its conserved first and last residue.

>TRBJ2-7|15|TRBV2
CASSEEYQGGDEQYF
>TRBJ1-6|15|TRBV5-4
CASSRTGTVNSPLHF
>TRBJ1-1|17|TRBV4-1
CASSQDQDSYMNTEAFF
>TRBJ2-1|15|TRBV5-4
CASSLRTSGYNEQFF
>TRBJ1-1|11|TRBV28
CASRVQTEAFF
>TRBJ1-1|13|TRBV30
CARVGTGYTEAFF
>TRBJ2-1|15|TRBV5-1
CASTPPGGTYNEQFF
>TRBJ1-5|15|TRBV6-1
CASTGAPGLNQPQHF
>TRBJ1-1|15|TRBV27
CASSLAGVMNTEAFF
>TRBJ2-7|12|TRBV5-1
CASSDSPYEQYF
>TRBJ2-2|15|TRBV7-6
CASRSWGGVAGELFF
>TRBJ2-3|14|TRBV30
CAWGRQGGTDTQYF
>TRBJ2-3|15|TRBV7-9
CASSDTGFQTDTQYF
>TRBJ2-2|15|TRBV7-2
CASSPRVRSTGELFF
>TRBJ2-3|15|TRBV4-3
CASSQDQGLTDTQYF
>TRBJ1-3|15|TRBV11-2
CASSSGRGGGNTIYF
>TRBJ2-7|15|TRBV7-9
CASSLRDSRSYEQYF
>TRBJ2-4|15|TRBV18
CASSPTTGSRGIQYF
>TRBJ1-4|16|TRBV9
CASSPRGSTGNEKLFF
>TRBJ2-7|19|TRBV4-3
CASSQEPLAGGQFSYEQYF
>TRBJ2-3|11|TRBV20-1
CSAQAADTQYF
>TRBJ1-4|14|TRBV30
CAWSVPGINEKLFF